This T cell receptor beta chain was recovered during a study of blood T cell repertoires in COVID-19. Study-wide background: The United States, Italy and Spain supplied acute and convalescent COVID-19 samples. The analysed material was cDNA or gDNA that came from T cells, B-cell-depleted T cells, or PBMCs.

Those enrolled in Seattle joined during active infection and were followed longitudinally afterward. The CDR3 sequence is 14 residues long. Between the trimmed V and J ends, which lost 3 bases and 2 bases, there was a span of 11 bases. Germline CDR1 SGHDT, CDR2 YYEEEE. How the authors handled the data: For nucleated cells, counts were estimated from reference gene primer amplification. Clones were read by immunoSEQ multiplex PCR, and TCRdb kept only the in-frame ones, dropping some. V and J calls and clone size come straight from that table; D and trimming were deduced from the DNA. The sample has fewer than 300,000 clones, 80% to 95% seen once.

The chain couples TRBV5-6 to TRBJ1-1; D uncertain. Material: peripheral blood. The source is a woman in her twenties or thirties with COVID-19, enrolled during active disease. CDR3 residues: CASSSVRFNTEAFF. The CDR3 nucleotides are TGTGCCAGCAGCTCGGTACGCTTCAACACTGAAGCTTTCTTT.